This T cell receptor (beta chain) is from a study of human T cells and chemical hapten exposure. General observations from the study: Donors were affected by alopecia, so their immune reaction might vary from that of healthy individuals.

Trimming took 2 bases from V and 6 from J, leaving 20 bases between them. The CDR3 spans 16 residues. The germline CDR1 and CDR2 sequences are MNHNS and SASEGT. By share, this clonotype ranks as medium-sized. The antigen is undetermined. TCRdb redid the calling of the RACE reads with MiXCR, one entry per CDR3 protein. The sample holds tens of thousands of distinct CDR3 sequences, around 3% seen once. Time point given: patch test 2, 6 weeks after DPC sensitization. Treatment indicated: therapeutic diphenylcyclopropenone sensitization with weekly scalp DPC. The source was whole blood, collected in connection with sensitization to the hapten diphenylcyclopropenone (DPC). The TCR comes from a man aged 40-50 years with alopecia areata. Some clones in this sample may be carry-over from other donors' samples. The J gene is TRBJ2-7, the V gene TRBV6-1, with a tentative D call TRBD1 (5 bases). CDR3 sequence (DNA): TGTGCCAGCAGTGAACGGGCGCGCATGGGGCTGGGCGAGCAGTACTTC. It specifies CASSERARMGLGEQYF.